This T cell receptor beta chain comes out of a study of T cells in Graves' hyperthyroidism and ophthalmopathy. Study-wide results and caveats: Within blood appeared most thyroid clonotypes that had expanded above 0.001.

Every diagnosis used clinical symptoms, serum thyroxine and TRAb, thyroid ultrasound and orbital computed tomography. Extraction of PBMCs used roughly 9.3 ml of fresh peripheral blood. There are a few counts of this clonotype. What it binds is unknown. Between the trimmed V and J ends, which lost 5 bases and 3 bases, there was a span of 11 bases. The CDR3 runs to 13 residues. The TCR beta CDR3 regions underwent amplification using RNA transcripts as the source. Initially, a first-round RT-PCR of the TCR CDR3 employed the HTBI primer set. TCRdb called the multiplex PCR reads again in MiXCR, with one record for every CDR3 protein. Of about 410,000 distinct CDR3 sequences listed, roughly 14% are singletons.

Source material: blood. This TCR came from a man aged 18 to 35 with Graves' ophthalmopathy. The rearrangement links TRBV12-3 or TRBV12-4 to TRBJ2-7, with D possibly matching TRBD2 (5 bases). The CDR3 protein is CASSAGQVYEQYF. CDR3 sequence (DNA): TGTGCCAGCAGTGCGGGCCAGGTCTACGAGCAGTACTTC.